A selection of T cell receptor beta chains follows, all from one sample in a study of CD8+CD57+ T cells in acquired aplastic anemia. TCRdb reprocessed the reads via MiXCR and lists one record per CDR3 protein. The table shows about 160,000 distinct CDR3 sequences, with 70% to 80% occurring only once. Sample: sorted CD4+, CD8+, or CD8+CD57+ T cells (not recorded which) from PBMCs. These receptor sequences come from a human donor with aplastic anemia. The CDR3 runs from the conserved cysteine through the conserved F or W. The order of the fields is clone size, V gene, J gene, D gene, CDR3 DNA, CDR3 protein. D genes are given only for firm matches. Part of the rows lack a size; the others show once, few, many or a class for expanded clones.

.	TRBV7-9	TRBJ1-1	.	TGTGCCAGCAGCGAAAGCTCGGGGAAGACTGAAGCTTTCTTT	CASSESSGKTEAFF
.	TRBV7-2	TRBJ2-1	.	TGTGCCAGCAGCTCCGTATGGGCTGGGTCCTACAATGAGCAGTTCTTC	CASSSVWAGSYNEQFF
.	TRBV13	TRBJ2-7	.	TGTGCCAGCAGCTTAACGGGATCCGTTTACGAGCAGTACTTC	CASSLTGSVYEQYF
.	TRBV2	TRBJ1-1	TRBD1	TGTGCCAGCAGTGAGCAGGGGGCAATAACTGAAGCTTTCTTT	CASSEQGAITEAFF
.	TRBV5-1	TRBJ2-2	TRBD2	TGCGCCAGCAGCTTGGATGCGGGGGTTACCGGGGAGCTGTTTTTT	CASSLDAGVTGELFF
few	TRBV20-1	TRBJ2-1	TRBD2	TGCAGTGCGGCGGGACTAGCTGATGAGCAGTTCTTC	CSAAGLADEQFF
.	TRBV24-1	TRBJ2-3	.	TGTGCCGCCAGTGATGTGTCGGGTCCCGCAGATACGCAGTATTTT	CAASDVSGPADTQYF
once	TRBV20-1	TRBJ1-1	.	TGCAGTGCTAGGATCCAGTGGGGGACTGAAGCTTTCTTT	CSARIQWGTEAFF
.	TRBV20-1	TRBJ2-1	.	TGCAGTGCTAGAGAAACAGGGCCCGACTACAATGAGCAGTTCTTC	CSARETGPDYNEQFF
.	TRBV12-3/TRBV12-4	TRBJ1-5	.	TGTGCCAGCAGTTGGTCGGCAAATCAGCCCCAGCATTTT	CASSWSANQPQHF
.	TRBV6-1	TRBJ1-6	.	TGTGCCAGCGGGGGACGGCTGAAACCCAATTCACCCCTCCACTTT	CASGGRLKPNSPLHF
.	TRBV10-1	TRBJ1-1	TRBD1	TGCGCCAGCAGTGAGCGCCGGACAGGGGCCATGAACACTGAAGCTTTCTTT	CASSERRTGAMNTEAFF
few	TRBV6-4	TRBJ2-1	.	TGCGCCAGCAGTGAGACGGAGAATGAGCAGTTCTTC	CASSETENEQFF
.	TRBV7-2	TRBJ2-7	.	TGTGCCAGCAGACTTCGAGTCGGGGCCTCCTACGAGCAGTACTTC	CASRLRVGASYEQYF
.	TRBV20-1	TRBJ2-3	TRBD2	TGCAGTGCAGAACCTAGCGGCCGCACAGATACGCAGTATTTT	CSAEPSGRTDTQYF
.	TRBV20-1	TRBJ1-6	.	TGCAGTGCTAGTACGGGTCTAGGGTCACCCCTCCACTTT	CSASTGLGSPLHF
once	TRBV7-8	TRBJ2-1	.	TGTGCCAGCGCGGGCGGGGAACCCAGGGAGCAGTTCTTC	CASAGGEPREQFF
.	TRBV7-2	TRBJ1-3	TRBD1	TGTGCCAGCAGCTTAAACCCGCAGGGGGCGGGAAACACCATATATTTT	CASSLNPQGAGNTIYF
.	TRBV7-9	TRBJ2-7	.	TGTGCCAGCACCACTGGCCGGGGGAGCTCCTACGAGCAGTACTTC	CASTTGRGSSYEQYF
.	TRBV6-4	TRBJ2-3	TRBD2	TGTTCCAGCAGTGGGACTAGCGGGGGCACAGATGCGCAGTATTTT	CSSSGTSGGTDAQYF
.	TRBV29-1	TRBJ2-5	TRBD1	TGCAGCGCAAAACCCGGGACAGGGACAACAGAGACCCAGTACTTC	CSAKPGTGTTETQYF
.	TRBV5-1	TRBJ2-7	.	TGCGCCAGCAGCTCGGGCTCCAGGTGGGCCGAGCAGTACTTC	CASSSGSRWAEQYF
many	TRBV7-2	TRBJ2-7	TRBD2	TGTGCCAGCAGCTTAGTTAGCGGGCGCTACGGATACGAGCAGTACTTC	CASSLVSGRYGYEQYF
.	TRBV2	TRBJ1-2	TRBD1	TGTGCCAGCAGTGAAAACAGGGGGAACTATGGCTACACCTTC	CASSENRGNYGYTF
.	TRBV24-1	TRBJ1-5	.	TGTGCCACCAGTGATCTCTTTCCGCGGGACCGTGGTTACAGCAATCAGCCCCAGCATTTT	CATSDLFPRDRGYSNQPQHF
.	TRBV20-1	TRBJ1-1	.	TGCAGTGCTAGACAGGGGATTGGCGCTGAAGCTTTCTTT	CSARQGIGAEAFF
few	TRBV15	TRBJ2-7	.	TGTGCCACCTCAAAATCAGGGTTATACTCCTACGAGCAGTACTTC	CATSKSGLYSYEQYF
.	TRBV10-3	TRBJ2-2	.	TGTGCCATCAGTGAGTCGACAGGCAGGGCCCACACCGGGGAGCTGTTTTTT	CAISESTGRAHTGELFF
.	TRBV7-2	TRBJ2-2	TRBD1	TGTGCCAGTAACGTTGGGACAGGGAGCACCGGGGAGCTGTTTTTT	CASNVGTGSTGELFF
.	TRBV6-4	TRBJ2-3	.	TGTGCCAGCAGTGACACCACAGATACGCAGTATTTT	CASSDTTDTQYF
few	TRBV12-3/TRBV12-4	TRBJ2-5	.	TGTGCCAGCAGCCTTATCGGGGAGACCCAGTACTTC	CASSLIGETQYF
.	TRBV19	TRBJ1-5	.	TGTGCCAGTAGTACCGGTGGACCCGATCAGCCCCAGCATTTT	CASSTGGPDQPQHF
.	TRBV5-5	TRBJ2-1	.	.	CASSFYICSAPGPFSYNEQFF
.	TRBV7-9	TRBJ2-5	.	TGTGCCAGCAGCCAAGTCGTGAACCAAGAGACCCAGTACTTC	CASSQVVNQETQYF
.	TRBV7-2	TRBJ2-1	.	TGTGCCAGCAGCTTACTGGTAAGCTACAATGAGCAGTTCTTC	CASSLLVSYNEQFF
.	TRBV2	TRBJ2-5	TRBD2	TGTGCCAGCAGGGGGACTAGCGGAGAGACCCAGTACTTC	CASRGTSGETQYF
.	TRBV9	TRBJ1-1	.	TGTGCCAGCAGTAGAGGAGGGTTGCGGAACACTGAAGCTTTCTTT	CASSRGGLRNTEAFF
.	TRBV7-9	TRBJ2-4	.	TGTGCCAGCGGGTTAGCCAAAAACATTCAGTACTTC	CASGLAKNIQYF
.	TRBV7-3	TRBJ1-1	.	TGTGCCAGCAGCGCTGAATCGAACACTGAAGCTTTCTTT	CASSAESNTEAFF
.	TRBV19	TRBJ1-5	.	TGTGCCAGTAGCCGATTGGATGGGGGTCAAGGTCAGCCCCAGCATTTT	CASSRLDGGQGQPQHF
.	TRBV7-9	TRBJ2-2	TRBD1	TGTGCCAGCAGCGAATTCGACAGGGGCAACACCGGGGAGCTGTTTTTT	CASSEFDRGNTGELFF
few	TRBV12-3/TRBV12-4	TRBJ2-7	TRBD2	TGTGCCAGCAGTTTAGCGCAAGGACTAGTGGCCTACGAGCAGTACTTC	CASSLAQGLVAYEQYF
.	TRBV5-1	TRBJ2-1	TRBD2	TGCGCCAGCAGCCCTCGGACTAGCGGGAAGAATGAGCAGTTCTTC	CASSPRTSGKNEQFF
few	TRBV5-6	TRBJ1-2	.	TGTGCCAGCAGCTTATTTCACGGCGAGGGCTACACCTTC	CASSLFHGEGYTF
.	TRBV6-5	TRBJ1-5	.	TGTGCCAGCAGCCGGACGGGGGATCAGCCCCAGCATTTT	CASSRTGDQPQHF
.	TRBV2	TRBJ2-5	.	TGTGCCCGCAGGGTGGGCCGAGAGACCCAGTACTTC	CARRVGRETQYF